The 9 T cell receptor beta chains reported below all come from one sample, sequenced in a study of beta chain features in type 1 diabetes. General study points: TCRB CDR3s from Type 1 diabetes patients were moderately but significantly shorter in all four CD4+ subsets.

Their antigen targets remain unknown. Reverse transcribing all isolated RNA meant expressed TCRB transcripts were sequenced. The protocol was immunoSEQ multiplex PCR, while the TCRdb copy is restricted to in-frame clones and leaves out a portion. The sample has 240,000 or so clones, around 13% seen once. The material sequenced was naive CD4+ T cells from blood. The receptor source for this set is a man aged 25-40 years with type 1 diabetes.

This clone has a handful of counts. The rearrangement joins TRBV4-1 to TRBJ1-3; D possibly corresponds to TRBD1 (6 bases). Trimming removed 3 bases from V and 4 bases from J, with 13 bases in between. The CDR3 contains 15 residues. Germline CDR1 MGHRA, CDR2 YSYEKL. CDR3 sequence: CASSHSTGRGNTIYF. Here the CDR3 DNA reads TGCGCCAGCAGCCATTCAACAGGGCGAGGAAACACCATATATTTT.

This clone has only a few counts. The chain is built from TRBV7-9 and TRBJ1-2, with 8 bases identical to TRBD1. CDR1 is SEHNR and CDR2 is FQNEAQ in the germline V gene (reference sequence). This CDR3 is built from 15 residues. Trimming cost V 0 bases and J 5 bases; bases outside gene matches: 5. The CDR3 loop is CASSLAHRTGYGYTF. Written as DNA, the CDR3 is TGTGCCAGCAGCTTAGCGCATCGGACAGGGTATGGCTACACCTTC.

The V gene is TRBV2, the J gene TRBJ1-1; TRBD1 aligns across 10 bases. Germline V gene data show CDR1 as SNHLY and CDR2 as FYNNEI. CDR3 size: 14 residues. Trimming removed 6 bases from V and 4 bases from J; junction bases left unmatched: 5. Here the CDR3 reads CASRGQGETTEAFF. Here the CDR3 DNA reads TGTGCCAGCAGAGGACAGGGGGAAACCACTGAAGCTTTCTTT.

V usage is TRBV5-1 and J usage is TRBJ2-5; 8 nucleotides match TRBD2. V was clipped by 4 bases and J by 5 bases; unmatched bases: 7. This CDR3 contains 14 residues. Looked up from germline, CDR1 is SGHRS and CDR2 is YFSETQ. The CDR3 sequence is CASSPGGRGETQYF. The CDR3 region has the DNA TGCGCCAGCAGCCCGGGGGGGCGCGGGGAGACCCAGTACTTC.

The chain combines TRBV29-1 with TRBJ2-3; 10 nucleotides align to TRBD1. This CDR3 has 16 amino acids. Germline CDR1 reads SQVTM; CDR2 reads ANQGSEA. V shed 4 bases, J shed 3 bases, and the junction held 10 bases outside the gene matches. The CDR3: CSVGVRPGQGTDTQYF. The CDR3 nucleotides are TGCAGCGTTGGTGTGCGACCGGGACAGGGGACAGATACGCAGTATTTT.

In this sample, this clone turned up a few times. This rearrangement joins TRBV9 to TRBJ2-1, with TRBD2 matching 9 bases. CDR1 SGDLS and CDR2 YYNGEE come from the germline V gene. With V trimmed by 3 bases and J by 2 bases, 9 bases remained unmatched. CDR3 length equals 17 residues. CDR3 DNA sequence: TGTGCCAGCAGCGCCACGATAGCGGGAGCCCCCTACAATGAGCAGTTCTTC. This sequence encodes CASSATIAGAPYNEQFF.

This clone was counted only a few times. This sequence joins TRBV4-1 and TRBJ1-1; D unresolved. V gave up 0 bases and J gave up 6 bases, with 8 bases separating them. The germline gives CDR1 MGHRA, CDR2 YSYEKL. The CDR3 is 13 residues long. This CDR3 is CASSQEWRAEAFF. CDR3 nucleotide sequence: TGCGCCAGCAGCCAAGAATGGAGGGCTGAAGCTTTCTTT.

This chain joins TRBV5-6 and TRBJ2-7, with 8 bases aligning to TRBD2. The CDR3 is made up of 12 amino acids. Germline V gives CDR1 SGHDT, CDR2 YYEEEE. The V and J ends lost 6 bases and 7 bases, in that order; junction bases with no gene match: 6. This CDR3 reads CASTGGGREQYF. CDR3 nucleotide sequence: TGTGCCAGCACCGGGGGGGGGCGAGAGCAGTACTTC.

The genes are TRBV30 and TRBJ1-5, with 8 bases aligning to TRBD1. The germline V gene encodes CDR1 GTSNPN and CDR2 SVGIG (reference sequence). Losses at the gene ends were 1 base for V and 2 bases for J; bases not matched to a gene: 4. This CDR3 is built from 15 residues. The CDR3, as DNA: TGTGCCTGGAGTGGACAGGGGTTGGGCAATCAGCCCCAGCATTTT. Amino acids: CAWSGQGLGNQPQHF.